A selection of T cell receptor beta chains follows, all from one sample in a study of technical replicates of blood from a handful of donors. The method was immunoSEQ multiplex PCR; TCRdb's version includes in-frame clones alone and lacks a portion of them. The table shows fewer than 13,000 clones, with about 94% occurring only once. Sequencing was carried out using PBMCs. Receptor source: a human donor in good health. Both conserved end residues are part of each CDR3. The D gene is left open where the match is weak. Clone size is stated in some rows and not others, as once, few, many or a class when expanded.

j_gene	d_gene	v_gene	abundance	CDR3nt	CDR3aa
TRBJ1-3	TRBD1	TRBV7-6	NA	TGTGCCAGCAGTGCTCAGGGGGCTGGAAACACCATATATTTT	CASSAQGAGNTIYF
TRBJ2-5	TRBD1	TRBV7-6	NA	TGTGCCAGCAGCTTGAACACTCGGGACAGCCAAGAGACCCAGTACTTC	CASSLNTRDSQETQYF
TRBJ2-5	NA	TRBV21-1	NA	TGTGCCAGCAGCAACGAAGAGACCCAGTACTTC	CASSNEETQYF
TRBJ2-7	NA	TRBV29-1	NA	TGCAGCGTTGGCGGAGACAGCCGTGGGCAGTACTTC	CSVGGDSRGQYF
TRBJ1-5	NA	TRBV2	once	TGTGCCAGCAGTGAATGGCTCGTCAATCAGCCCCAGCATTTT	CASSEWLVNQPQHF
TRBJ2-3	TRBD2	TRBV5-1	NA	TGCGCCAGCGCGCTGGGAGCGGGAGGCCCAGATACGCAGTATTTT	CASALGAGGPDTQYF
TRBJ1-4	NA	TRBV2	NA	TGTGCCAGCAGTGTACAGGGTGGGAATGAAAAACTGTTTTTT	CASSVQGGNEKLFF
TRBJ2-7	TRBD1	TRBV5-6	NA	TGTGCCAGCAGCCAGGACAGGAGGCGGGAGCAGTACTTC	CASSQDRRREQYF
TRBJ1-1	NA	TRBV25-1	NA	TGTGCCAGCAGTGAATATTCACAGGGCACGGGAATGAACACTGAAGCTTTCTTT	CASSEYSQGTGMNTEAFF
TRBJ1-2	NA	TRBV10-2	NA	TGCGCCAGCAGCCGGTTGATAAACTATGGCTACACCTTC	CASSRLINYGYTF